What follows describes a single T cell receptor (beta chain). Its antigen remains unknown. This entry is derived from a study of T cells in Graves' hyperthyroidism and ophthalmopathy. Study-wide findings and caveats: It was a median 6.5 months before onset that the model predicted ophthalmopathy.

TCR beta CDR3 regions were amplified from RNA transcripts. With the HTBI primer set, the TCR CDR3 went through a first round of RT-PCR. TCRdb passed the multiplex PCR reads through MiXCR, listing each CDR3 protein once. The sample lists under 400,000 distinct CDR3 sequences; about 15% were seen once. Germline CDR1 ENHRY, CDR2 SYGVKD. This CDR3 region has 16 residues. V was trimmed by 10 bases and J by 2 bases, leaving 21 bases between them. Patients aged 18 to 65 with hyperthyroidism were newly diagnosed, with duration under 2 months. Researchers barred patients who had uncontrolled infection, other autoimmune disease, pregnancy or lactation. Diagnoses used clinical symptoms, serum thyroxine and TRAb, thyroid ultrasound and orbital computed tomography.

The V call is TRBV10-3, the J call TRBJ2-1; D is perhaps TRBD2 (5 bases). The TCR originated in a woman in her sixties with Graves' hyperthyroidism. Sequenced material: blood. The CDR3 nucleotides are TGTGCCACCCGAGGCCCGGAGGCCGGAACCTACAATGAGCAGTTCTTC. Translating it yields CATRGPEAGTYNEQFF.